This T cell receptor beta chain originates from a study of Graves' ophthalmopathy and Graves' hyperthyroidism. For the study at large: Peripheral blood sampling occurred at initial diagnosis, before any treatment. Findings and limits, study-wide: With a specificity of about 75% and a sensitivity of around 71%, the model predicted ophthalmopathy progression.

The evidence that diagnosis relied on was clinical symptoms, serum thyroxine, TRAb, thyroid ultrasound and orbital computed tomography. PBMCs were obtained from roughly 9.5 ml of fresh peripheral blood. Notes on this clonotype: No antigen is known for it.

The study amplified TCR beta CDR3 regions using RNA transcripts. Scientists carried out first-round RT-PCR using HTBI primers and then a second-round multiplex PCR. From the multiplex PCR reads, TCRdb called clonotypes with MiXCR, one entry per CDR3 protein. This sample has approximately 160,000 distinct CDR3 sequences; about two fifths occur once, and the top ten carry nearly 9%. The CDR3 loop spans 15 amino acids. V lost 5 bases to trimming and J lost 4 bases, with 17 bases between them. Germline CDR1 and CDR2: SNHLY and FYNNEI. What was sequenced was peripheral blood. The TCR comes from a man aged 25 to 40 with Graves' ophthalmopathy. The chain recombines TRBV2 with TRBJ2-5; D ambiguous. CDR3 protein: CASSYASTVGETQYF. The CDR3 nucleotides are TGTGCCAGCAGTTACGCCTCCACAGTAGGAGAGACCCAGTACTTC.